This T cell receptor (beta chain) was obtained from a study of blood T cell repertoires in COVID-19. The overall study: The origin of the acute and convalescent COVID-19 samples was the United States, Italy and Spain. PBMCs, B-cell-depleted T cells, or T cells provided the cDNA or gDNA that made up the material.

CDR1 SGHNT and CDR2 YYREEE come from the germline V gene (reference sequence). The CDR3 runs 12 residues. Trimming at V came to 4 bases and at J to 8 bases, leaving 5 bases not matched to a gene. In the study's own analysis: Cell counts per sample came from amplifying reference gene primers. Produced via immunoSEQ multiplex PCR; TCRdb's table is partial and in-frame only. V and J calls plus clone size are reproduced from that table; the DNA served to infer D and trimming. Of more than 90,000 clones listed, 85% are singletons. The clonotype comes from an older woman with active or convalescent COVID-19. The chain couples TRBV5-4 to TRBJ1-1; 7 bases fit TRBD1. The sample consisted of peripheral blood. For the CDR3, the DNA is TGTGCCAGCAGCAGAGGGACAGAAGAAGCTTTCTTT. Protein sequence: CASSRGTEEAFF.